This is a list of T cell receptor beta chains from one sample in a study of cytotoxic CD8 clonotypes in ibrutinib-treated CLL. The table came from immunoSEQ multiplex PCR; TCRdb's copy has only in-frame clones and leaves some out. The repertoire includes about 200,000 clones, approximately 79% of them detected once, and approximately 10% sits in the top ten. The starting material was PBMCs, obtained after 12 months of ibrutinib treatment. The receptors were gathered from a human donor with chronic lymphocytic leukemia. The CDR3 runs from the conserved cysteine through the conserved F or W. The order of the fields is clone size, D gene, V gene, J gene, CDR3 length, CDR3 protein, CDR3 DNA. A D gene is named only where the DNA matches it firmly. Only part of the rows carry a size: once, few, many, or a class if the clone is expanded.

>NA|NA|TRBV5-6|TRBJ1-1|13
CASSLGGPTEAFF
TGTGCCAGCAGCTTGGGGGGACCCACTGAAGCTTTCTTT
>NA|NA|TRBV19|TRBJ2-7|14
CASSSPGPPGEQYF
TGTGCCAGTAGTTCACCCGGGCCTCCCGGAGAGCAGTACTTC
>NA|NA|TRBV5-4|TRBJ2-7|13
CASSGTAAYEQYF
TGTGCCAGCAGCGGAACAGCAGCCTACGAGCAGTACTTC
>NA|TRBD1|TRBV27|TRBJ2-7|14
CASSLLGQGSEQYF
TGTGCCAGCAGTCTCCTCGGACAGGGGAGCGAGCAGTACTTC
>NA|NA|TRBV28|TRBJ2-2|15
CASSLDASNTGELFF
TGTGCCAGCAGTTTAGACGCATCGAACACCGGGGAGCTGTTTTTT
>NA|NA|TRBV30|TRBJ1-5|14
CALAHRDTHQPQHF
TGTGCCTTAGCACACCGGGACACCCATCAGCCCCAGCATTTT
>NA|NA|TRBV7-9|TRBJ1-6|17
CASSLAQGLLGDSPLHF
TGTGCCAGCAGCTTAGCTCAGGGGCTCTTGGGGGATTCACCCCTCCACTTT
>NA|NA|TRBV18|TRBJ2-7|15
CASSPAGGPSYEQYF
TGTGCCAGCTCACCCGCCGGAGGGCCTAGCTACGAGCAGTACTTC
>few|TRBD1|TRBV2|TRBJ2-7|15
CASSQRGGRAYEQYF
TGTGCCAGCAGCCAGAGAGGGGGCAGAGCCTACGAGCAGTACTTC
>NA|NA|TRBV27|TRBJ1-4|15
CASSPRRGGVEKLFF
TGTGCCAGCAGCCCACGTAGGGGCGGTGTTGAAAAACTGTTTTTT
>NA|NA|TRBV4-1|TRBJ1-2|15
CASSQVEITNYGYTF
TGCGCCAGCAGCCAAGTCGAGATAACTAACTATGGCTACACCTTC